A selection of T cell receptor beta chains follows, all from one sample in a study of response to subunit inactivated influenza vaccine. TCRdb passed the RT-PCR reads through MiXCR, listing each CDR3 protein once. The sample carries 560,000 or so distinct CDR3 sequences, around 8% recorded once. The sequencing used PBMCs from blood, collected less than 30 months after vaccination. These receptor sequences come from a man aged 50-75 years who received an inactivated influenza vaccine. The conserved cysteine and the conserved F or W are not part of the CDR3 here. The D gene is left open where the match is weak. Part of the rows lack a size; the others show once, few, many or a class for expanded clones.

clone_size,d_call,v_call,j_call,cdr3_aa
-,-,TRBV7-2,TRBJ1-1,ASSFRGGGTEAF
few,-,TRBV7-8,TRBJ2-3,ASSVPGDTQY
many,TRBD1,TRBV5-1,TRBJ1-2,ASSAGGDYGYT
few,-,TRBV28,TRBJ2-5,ASSLLGGARETQY
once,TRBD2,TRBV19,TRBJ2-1,ASSIGSWVLAGGPLDNEQF
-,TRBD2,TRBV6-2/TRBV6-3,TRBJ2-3,ASSSDYPAGVADTQY
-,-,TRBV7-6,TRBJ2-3,ASSILGTQADTQY
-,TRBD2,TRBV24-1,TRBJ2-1,ATSGISGGLSSYKEQF
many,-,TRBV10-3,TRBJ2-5,AISRGGAQETQY
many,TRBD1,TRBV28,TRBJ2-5,ASSSRQGLSEETQY
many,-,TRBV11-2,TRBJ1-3,ASSLTPNTIY
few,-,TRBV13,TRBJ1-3,ASSPGRGGNTIY
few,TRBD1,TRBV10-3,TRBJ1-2,AISESQGGLRGYT
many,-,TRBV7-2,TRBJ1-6,ASSSGGGRPNSPLH
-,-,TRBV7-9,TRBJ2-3,ASSSRGGGADTQY
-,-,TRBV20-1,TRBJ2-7,SARDGKGIGVQY
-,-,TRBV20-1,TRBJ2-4,SASNGGTGRPNIQY
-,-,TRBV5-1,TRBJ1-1,ASSKALNTEAF
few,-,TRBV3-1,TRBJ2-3,ASSPPWDQGTDTQY
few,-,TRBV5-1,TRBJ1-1,ASSQGRRDNMNTEAF
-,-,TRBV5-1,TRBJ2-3,ASSLWILSISSTDTQY
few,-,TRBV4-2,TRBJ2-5,ASSQGTHEETQY
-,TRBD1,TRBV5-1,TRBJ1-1,ASSAQGWDTEAF
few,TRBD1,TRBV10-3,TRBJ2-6,AISVDWTGASGANVLT
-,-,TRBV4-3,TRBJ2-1,ASSQEWGTRSYNEQF
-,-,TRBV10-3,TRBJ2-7,AIEGTSSYEQY
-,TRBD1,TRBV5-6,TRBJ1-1,ASIQGELTEAF
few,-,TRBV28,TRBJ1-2,ASSLLGIFGGYT
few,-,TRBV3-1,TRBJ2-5,ASRTRGETQY
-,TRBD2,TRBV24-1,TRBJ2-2,ATSDLVGSVVLAGYTVELF
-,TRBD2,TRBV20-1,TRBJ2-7,SVLTSGGYEQY
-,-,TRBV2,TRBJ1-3,ASKDKLSSGNTIY
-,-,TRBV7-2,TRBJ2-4,ASSTGNIQY
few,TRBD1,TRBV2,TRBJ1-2,ASSGLSTGAYGYT